This T cell receptor beta chain came from a study of shared clonotypes between healthy human individuals. Germline-derived CDR1 and CDR2 are GTSNPN and SVGIG (reference sequence). The CDR3 has 14 residues. Between the trimmed V and J ends, which lost 3 bases and 3 bases, there was a span of 9 bases. The method was immunoSEQ multiplex PCR; TCRdb's version includes in-frame clones alone and lacks a portion of them. Of roughly 2.4 million clones in the sample, almost 96% were seen once. The receptor was derived from a man aged 18-30 years in good health. The sequenced material came from naive CD4+ T cells sorted from blood. Specified subset: CD45RA+ positively selected. This sequence joins TRBV30 and TRBJ1-6; unclear D gene. Here the CDR3 DNA reads TGTGCCTGGAGGGAAGGGATCTATAATTCACCCCTCCACTTT. It translates to CAWREGIYNSPLHF.